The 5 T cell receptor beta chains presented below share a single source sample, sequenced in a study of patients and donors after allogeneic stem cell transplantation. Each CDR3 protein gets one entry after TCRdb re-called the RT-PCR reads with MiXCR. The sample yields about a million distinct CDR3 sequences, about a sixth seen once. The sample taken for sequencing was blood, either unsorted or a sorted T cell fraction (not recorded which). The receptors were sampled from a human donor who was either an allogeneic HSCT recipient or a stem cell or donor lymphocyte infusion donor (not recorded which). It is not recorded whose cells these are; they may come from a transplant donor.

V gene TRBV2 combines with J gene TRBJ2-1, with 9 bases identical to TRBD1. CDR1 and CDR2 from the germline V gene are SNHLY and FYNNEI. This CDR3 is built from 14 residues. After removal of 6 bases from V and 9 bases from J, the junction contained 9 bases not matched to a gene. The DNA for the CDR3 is TGTGCCAGCAGAGAGACAGGGGGGGCGGGTGAGCAGTTCTTC. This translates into CASRETGGAGEQFF.

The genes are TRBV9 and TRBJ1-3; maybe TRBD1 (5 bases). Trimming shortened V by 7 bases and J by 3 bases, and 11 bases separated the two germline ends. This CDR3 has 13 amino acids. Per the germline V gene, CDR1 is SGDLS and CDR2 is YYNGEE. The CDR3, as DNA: TGTGCCAGCTCTACGGGGGGTGGAAACACCATATATTTT. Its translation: CASSTGGGNTIYF.

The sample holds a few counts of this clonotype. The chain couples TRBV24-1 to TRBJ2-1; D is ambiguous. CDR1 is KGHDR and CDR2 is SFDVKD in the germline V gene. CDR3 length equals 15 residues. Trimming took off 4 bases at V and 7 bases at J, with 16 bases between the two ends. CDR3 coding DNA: TGTGCCACCAGTGACTCTGGTAAAGGGCGGAATGAGCAGTTCTTC. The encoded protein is CATSDSGKGRNEQFF.

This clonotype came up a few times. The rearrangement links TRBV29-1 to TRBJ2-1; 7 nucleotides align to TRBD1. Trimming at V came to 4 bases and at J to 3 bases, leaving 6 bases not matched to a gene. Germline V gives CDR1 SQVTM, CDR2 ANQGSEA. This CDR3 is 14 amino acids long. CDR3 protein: CSVAGTGDYNEQFF. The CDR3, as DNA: TGCAGCGTTGCCGGAACAGGGGACTACAATGAGCAGTTCTTC.

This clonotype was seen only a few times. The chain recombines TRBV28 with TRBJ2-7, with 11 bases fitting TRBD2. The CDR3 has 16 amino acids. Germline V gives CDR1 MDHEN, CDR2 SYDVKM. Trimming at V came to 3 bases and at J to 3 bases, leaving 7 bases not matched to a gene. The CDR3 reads CASSLPTSGRRYEQYF. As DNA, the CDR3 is TGTGCCAGCAGTTTGCCTACTAGCGGGAGACGCTACGAGCAGTACTTC.